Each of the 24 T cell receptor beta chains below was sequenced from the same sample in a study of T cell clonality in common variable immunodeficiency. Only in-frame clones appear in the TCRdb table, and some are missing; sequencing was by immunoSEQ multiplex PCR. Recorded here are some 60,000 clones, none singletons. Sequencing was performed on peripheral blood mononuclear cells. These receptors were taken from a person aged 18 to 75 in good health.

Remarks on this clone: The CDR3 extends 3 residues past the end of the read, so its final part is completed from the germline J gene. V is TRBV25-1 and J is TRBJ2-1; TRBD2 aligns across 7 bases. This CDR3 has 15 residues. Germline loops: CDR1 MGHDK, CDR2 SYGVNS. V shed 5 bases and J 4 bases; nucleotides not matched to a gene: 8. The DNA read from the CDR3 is TGTGCCAGCAGTCTCTGGACTAGTCTGTACAATGAG. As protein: CASSLWTSLYNE. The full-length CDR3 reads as CASSLWTSLYNEQFF.

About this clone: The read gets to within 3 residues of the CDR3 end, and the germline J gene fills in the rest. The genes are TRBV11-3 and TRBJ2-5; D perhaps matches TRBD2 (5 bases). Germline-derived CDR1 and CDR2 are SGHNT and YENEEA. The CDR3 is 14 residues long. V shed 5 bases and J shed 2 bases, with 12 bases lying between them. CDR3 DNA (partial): TGTGCCAGCAGCCCAAGGACGGGGCAAGAGACC. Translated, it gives CASSPRTGQET. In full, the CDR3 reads CASSPRTGQETQYF.

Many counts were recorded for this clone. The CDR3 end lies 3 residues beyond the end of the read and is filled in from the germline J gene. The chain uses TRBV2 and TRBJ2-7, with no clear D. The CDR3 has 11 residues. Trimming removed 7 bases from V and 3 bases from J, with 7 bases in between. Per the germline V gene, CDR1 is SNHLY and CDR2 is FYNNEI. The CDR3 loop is CASNRVYEQYF. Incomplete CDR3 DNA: TGTGCCAGCAACCGGGTCTACGAG.

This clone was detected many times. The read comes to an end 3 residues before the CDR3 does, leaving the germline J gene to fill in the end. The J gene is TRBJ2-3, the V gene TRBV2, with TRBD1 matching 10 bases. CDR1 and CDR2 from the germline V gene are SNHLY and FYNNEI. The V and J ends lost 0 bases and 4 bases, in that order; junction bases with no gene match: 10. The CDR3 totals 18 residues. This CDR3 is CASSEALQGQGFADTQYF. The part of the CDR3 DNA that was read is TGTGCCAGCAGTGAAGCGCTTCAGGGACAGGGGTTCGCAGATACG.

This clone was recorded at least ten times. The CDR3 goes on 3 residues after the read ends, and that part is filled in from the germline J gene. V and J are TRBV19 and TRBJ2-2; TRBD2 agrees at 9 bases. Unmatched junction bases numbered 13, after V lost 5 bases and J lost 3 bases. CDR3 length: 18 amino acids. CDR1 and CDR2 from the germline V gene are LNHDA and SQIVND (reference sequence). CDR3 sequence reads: CASSSPYGREGDTGELFF. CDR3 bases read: TGTGCCAGTAGTTCGCCTTATGGGCGGGAGGGCGACACCGGGGAG.

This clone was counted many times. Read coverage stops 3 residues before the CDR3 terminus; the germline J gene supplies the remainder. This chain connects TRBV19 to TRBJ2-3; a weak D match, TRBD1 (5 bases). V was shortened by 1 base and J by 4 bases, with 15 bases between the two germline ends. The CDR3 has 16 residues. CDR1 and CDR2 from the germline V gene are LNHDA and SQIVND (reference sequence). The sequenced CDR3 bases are TGTGCCAGTAGTATAGCGGCAGGGCCGTTGGCAGATACG. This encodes CASSIAAGPLADT. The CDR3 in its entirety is CASSIAAGPLADTQYF.

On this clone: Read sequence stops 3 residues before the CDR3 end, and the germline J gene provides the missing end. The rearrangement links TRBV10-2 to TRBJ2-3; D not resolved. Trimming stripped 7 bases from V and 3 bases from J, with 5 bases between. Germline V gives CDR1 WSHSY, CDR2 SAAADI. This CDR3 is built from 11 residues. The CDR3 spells CASTNTDTQYF. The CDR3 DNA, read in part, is TGCGCCAGCACTAATACAGATACG.

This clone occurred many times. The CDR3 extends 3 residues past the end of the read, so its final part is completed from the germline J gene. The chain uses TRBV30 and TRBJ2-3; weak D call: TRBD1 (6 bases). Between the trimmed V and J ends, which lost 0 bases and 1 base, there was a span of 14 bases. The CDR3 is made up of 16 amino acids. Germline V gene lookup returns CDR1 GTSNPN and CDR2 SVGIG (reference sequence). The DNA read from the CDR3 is TGTGCCTGGAGTGTGGGGGCTAGTGGGGGCACAGATACG. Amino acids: CAWSVGASGGTDT. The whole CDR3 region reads CAWSVGASGGTDTQYF.

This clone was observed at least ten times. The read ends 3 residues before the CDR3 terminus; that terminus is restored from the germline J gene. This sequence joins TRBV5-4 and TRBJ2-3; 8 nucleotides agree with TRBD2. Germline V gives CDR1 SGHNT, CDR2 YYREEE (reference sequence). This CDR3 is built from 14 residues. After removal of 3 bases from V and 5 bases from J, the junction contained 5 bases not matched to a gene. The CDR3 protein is CASSSRLAGDTQYF. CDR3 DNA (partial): TGTGCCAGCAGCTCGCGGCTAGCGGGAGATACG.

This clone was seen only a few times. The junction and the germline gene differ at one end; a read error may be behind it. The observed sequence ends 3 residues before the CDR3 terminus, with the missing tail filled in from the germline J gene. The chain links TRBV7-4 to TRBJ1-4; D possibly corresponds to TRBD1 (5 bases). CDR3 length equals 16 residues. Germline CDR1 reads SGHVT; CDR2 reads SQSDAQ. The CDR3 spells CTSSPRQKTTNEKLFF. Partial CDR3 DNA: TGCACCAGCAGCCCCCGACAGAAAACAACTAATGAAAAA.

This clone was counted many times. The CDR3 DNA, read in part, is TGTGCCAGCAGCGCTGCACAGGGGGAAGGGGACAATGAG. Amino acids: CASSAAQGEGDNE. The full-length CDR3 reads as CASSAAQGEGDNEQFF. The chain links TRBV2 to TRBJ2-1; 8 bases map to TRBD1. The DNA ends 3 residues before the CDR3 does, and the rest of the CDR3 is filled in from the germline J gene. The CDR3 spans 16 residues. CDR1 is SNHLY and CDR2 is FYNNEI in the germline V gene. V was clipped by 6 bases and J by 5 bases; unmatched bases: 12.

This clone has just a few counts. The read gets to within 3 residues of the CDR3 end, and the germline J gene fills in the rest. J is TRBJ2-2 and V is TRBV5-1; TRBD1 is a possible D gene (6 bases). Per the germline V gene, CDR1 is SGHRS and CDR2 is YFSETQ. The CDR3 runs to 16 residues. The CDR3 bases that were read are TGCGCCAGCAGCTTGACAGGGTTCGGATATAATTCACCG. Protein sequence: CASSLTGFGYNSP. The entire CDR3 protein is CASSLTGFGYNSPLFF.

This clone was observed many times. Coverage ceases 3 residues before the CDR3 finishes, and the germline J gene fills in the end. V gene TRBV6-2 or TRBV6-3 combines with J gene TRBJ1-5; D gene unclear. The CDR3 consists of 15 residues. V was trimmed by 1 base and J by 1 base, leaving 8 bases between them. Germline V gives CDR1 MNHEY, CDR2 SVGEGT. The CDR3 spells CASSYWQNSNQPQHF. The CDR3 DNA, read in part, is TGTGCCAGCAGTTACTGGCAAAACAGCAATCAGCCC.

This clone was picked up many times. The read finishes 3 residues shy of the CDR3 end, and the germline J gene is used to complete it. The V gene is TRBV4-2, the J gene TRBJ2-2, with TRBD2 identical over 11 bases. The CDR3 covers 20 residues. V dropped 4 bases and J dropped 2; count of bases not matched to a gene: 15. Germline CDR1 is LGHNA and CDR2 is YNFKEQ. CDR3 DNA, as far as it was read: TGTGCCAGCAGCCGACCTTGGGACGGAGGGACTAGCGGAAACACCGGGGAG. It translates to CASSRPWDGGTSGNTGE. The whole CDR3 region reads CASSRPWDGGTSGNTGELFF.

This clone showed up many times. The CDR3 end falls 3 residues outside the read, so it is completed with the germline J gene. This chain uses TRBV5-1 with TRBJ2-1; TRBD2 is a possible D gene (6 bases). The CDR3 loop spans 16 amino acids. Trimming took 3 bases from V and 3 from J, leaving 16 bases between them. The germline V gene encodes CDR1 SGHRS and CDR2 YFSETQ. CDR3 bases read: TGCGCCAGCAGCTCCCTGGCCACTAGCAACTACAATGAG. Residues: CASSSLATSNYNE. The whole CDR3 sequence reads CASSSLATSNYNEQFF.

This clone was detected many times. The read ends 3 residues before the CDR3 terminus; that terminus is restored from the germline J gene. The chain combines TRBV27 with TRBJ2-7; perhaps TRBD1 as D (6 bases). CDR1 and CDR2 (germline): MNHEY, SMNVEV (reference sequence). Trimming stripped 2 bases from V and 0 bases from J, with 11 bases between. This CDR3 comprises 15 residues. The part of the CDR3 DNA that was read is TGTGCCAGCAGTTTAGAACAGGGAAGCTCCTACGAG. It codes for CASSLEQGSSYE. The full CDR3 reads CASSLEQGSSYEQYF.

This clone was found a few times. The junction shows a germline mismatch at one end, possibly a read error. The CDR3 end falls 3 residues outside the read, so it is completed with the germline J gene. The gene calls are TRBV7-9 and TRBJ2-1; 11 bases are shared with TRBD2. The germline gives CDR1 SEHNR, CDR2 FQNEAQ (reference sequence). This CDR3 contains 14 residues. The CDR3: CSSLLAGGPLEQFF. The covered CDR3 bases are TGTTCCAGCCTGTTAGCGGGAGGGCCACTTGAG.

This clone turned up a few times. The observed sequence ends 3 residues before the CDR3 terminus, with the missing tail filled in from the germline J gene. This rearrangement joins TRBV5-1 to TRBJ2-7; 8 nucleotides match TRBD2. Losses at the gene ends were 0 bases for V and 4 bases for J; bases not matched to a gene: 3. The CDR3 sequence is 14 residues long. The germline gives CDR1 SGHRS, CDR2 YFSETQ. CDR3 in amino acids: CASSLGGLDYEQYF. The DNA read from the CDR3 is TGCGCCAGCAGCTTGGGGGGACTAGATTACGAG.

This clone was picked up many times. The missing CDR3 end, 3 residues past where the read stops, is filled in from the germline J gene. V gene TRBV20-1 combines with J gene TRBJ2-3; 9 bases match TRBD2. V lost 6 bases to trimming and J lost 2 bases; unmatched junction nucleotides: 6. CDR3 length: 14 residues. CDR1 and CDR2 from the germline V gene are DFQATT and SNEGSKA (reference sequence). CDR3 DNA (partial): TGCAGTGCAGGCGTAGCGGGAGTCACAGATACG. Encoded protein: CSAGVAGVTDT. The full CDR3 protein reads CSAGVAGVTDTQYF.

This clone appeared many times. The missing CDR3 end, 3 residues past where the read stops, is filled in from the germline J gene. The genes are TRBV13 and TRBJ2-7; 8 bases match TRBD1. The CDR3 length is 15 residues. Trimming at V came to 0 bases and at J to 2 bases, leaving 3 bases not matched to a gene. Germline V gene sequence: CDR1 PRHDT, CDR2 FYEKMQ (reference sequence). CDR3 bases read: TGTGCCAGCAGCTTAGGGGGACAGGCAACCTACGAG. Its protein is CASSLGGQATYE. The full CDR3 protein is CASSLGGQATYEQYF.

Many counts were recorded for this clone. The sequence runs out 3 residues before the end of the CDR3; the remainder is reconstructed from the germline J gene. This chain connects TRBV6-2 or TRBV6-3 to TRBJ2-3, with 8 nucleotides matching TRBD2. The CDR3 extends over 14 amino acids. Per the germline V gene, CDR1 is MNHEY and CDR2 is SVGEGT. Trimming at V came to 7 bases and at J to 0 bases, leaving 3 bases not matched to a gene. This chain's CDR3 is CASTAGGSTDTQYF. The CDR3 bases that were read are TGTGCCAGCACCGCGGGAGGCAGCACAGATACG.

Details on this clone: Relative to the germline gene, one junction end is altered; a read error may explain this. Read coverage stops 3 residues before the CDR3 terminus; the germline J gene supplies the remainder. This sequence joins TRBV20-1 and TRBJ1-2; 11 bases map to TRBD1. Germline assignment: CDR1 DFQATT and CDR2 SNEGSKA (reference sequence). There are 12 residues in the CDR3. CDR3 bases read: TGCGGTGCGGCCGGGACAGGGGGTGGC. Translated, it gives CGAAGTGGG. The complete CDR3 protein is CGAAGTGGGYTF.

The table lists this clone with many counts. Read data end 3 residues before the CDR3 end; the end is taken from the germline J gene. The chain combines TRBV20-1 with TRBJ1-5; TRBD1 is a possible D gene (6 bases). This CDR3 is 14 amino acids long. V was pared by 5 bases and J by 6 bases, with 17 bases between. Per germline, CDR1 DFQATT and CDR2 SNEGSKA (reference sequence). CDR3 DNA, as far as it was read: TGCAGTGCTGGGTTTTTAGGGGGGGGTCAGCCC. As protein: CSAGFLGGGQP. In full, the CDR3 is CSAGFLGGGQPQHF.

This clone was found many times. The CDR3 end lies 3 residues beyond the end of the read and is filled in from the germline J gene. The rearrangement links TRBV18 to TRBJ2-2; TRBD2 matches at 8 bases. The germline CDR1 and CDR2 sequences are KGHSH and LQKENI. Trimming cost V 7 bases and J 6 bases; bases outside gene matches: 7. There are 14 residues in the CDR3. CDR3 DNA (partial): TGTGCCAGCTTTAGCGGGAAAGACCCCGGGGAG. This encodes CASFSGKDPGE. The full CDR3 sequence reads CASFSGKDPGELFF.